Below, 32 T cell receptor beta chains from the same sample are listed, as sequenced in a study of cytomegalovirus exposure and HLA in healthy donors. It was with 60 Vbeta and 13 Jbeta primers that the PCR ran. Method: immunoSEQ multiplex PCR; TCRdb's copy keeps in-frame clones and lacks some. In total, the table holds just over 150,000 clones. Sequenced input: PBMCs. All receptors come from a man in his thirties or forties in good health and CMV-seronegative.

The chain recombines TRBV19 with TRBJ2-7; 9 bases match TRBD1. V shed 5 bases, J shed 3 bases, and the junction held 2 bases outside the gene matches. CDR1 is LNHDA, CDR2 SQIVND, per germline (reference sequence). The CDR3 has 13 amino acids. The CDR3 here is CASSVTGGYEQYF. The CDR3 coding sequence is TGTGCCAGTAGTGTGACAGGGGGCTACGAGCAGTACTTC.

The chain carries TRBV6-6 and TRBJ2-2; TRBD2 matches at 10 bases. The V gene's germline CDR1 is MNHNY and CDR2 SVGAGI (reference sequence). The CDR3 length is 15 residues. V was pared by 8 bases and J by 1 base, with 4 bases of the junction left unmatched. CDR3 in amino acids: CASRTSGLNTGELFF. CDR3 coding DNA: TGTGCCAGCCGGACTAGCGGTCTGAACACCGGGGAGCTGTTTTTT.

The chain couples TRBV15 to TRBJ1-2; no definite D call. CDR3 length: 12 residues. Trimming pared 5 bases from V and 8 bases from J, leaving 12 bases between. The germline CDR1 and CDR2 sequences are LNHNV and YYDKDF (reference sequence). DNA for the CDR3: TGTGCCACCAGCCTCCGGGAGGAAGGCTACACCTTC. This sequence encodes CATSLREEGYTF.

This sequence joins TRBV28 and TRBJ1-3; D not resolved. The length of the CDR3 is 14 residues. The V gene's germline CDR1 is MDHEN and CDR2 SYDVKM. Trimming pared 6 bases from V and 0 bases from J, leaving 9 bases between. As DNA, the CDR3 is TGTGCCAGCAGATTACCGAGCTCTGGAAACACCATATATTTT. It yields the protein CASRLPSSGNTIYF.

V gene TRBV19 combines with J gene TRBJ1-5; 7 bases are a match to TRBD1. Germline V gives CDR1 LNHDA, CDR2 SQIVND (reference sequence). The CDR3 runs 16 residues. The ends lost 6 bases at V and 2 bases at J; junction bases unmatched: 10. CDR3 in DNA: TGTGCCAGTAGCCAGGGGGGAGCCGGCGGCAATCAGCCCCAGCATTTT. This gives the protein CASSQGGAGGNQPQHF.

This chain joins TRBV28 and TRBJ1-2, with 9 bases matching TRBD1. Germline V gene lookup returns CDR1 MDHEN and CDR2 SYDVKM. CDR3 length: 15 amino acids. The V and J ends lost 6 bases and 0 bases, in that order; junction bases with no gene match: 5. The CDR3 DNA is TGTGCCAGCAGCGGGACAGGGCTTCCTAACTATGGCTACACCTTC. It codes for CASSGTGLPNYGYTF.

Written as DNA, the CDR3 is TGTGCCAGCAGTTATGGGCGGGGTAGCTCCTACGAGCAGTACTTC. It specifies CASSYGRGSSYEQYF. The chain has TRBV6-5 and TRBJ2-7, with D maybe TRBD2 (6 bases). V gave up 3 bases and J gave up 0 bases, with 12 bases separating them. The CDR3 has 15 residues. Germline V gene lookup returns CDR1 MNHEY and CDR2 SVGAGI.

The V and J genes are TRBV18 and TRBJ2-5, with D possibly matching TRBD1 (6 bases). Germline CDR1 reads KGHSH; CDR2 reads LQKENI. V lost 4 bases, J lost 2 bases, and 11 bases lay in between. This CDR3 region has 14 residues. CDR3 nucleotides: TGTGCCAGCTCACAGAAGGACAGACAAGAGACCCAGTACTTC. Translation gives CASSQKDRQETQYF.

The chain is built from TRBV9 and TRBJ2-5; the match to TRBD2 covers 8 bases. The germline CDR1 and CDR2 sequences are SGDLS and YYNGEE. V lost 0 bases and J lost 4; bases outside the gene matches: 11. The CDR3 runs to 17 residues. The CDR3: CASSVEGSGNLPETQYF. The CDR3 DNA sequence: TGTGCCAGCAGCGTAGAGGGTAGCGGGAACCTCCCAGAGACCCAGTACTTC.

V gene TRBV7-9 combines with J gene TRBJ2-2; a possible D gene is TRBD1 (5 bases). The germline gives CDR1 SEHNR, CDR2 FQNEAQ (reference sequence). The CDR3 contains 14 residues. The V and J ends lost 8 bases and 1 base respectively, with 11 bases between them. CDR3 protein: CASALGVNTGELFF. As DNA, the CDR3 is TGTGCCAGCGCATTAGGGGTGAACACCGGGGAGCTGTTTTTT.

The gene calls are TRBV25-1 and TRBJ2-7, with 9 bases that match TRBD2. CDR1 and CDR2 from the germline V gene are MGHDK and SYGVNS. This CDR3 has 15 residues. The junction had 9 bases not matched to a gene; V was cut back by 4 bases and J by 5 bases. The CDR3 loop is CASSGPSGKNDEQYF. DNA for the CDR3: TGTGCCAGCAGTGGCCCTAGCGGGAAGAACGACGAGCAGTACTTC.

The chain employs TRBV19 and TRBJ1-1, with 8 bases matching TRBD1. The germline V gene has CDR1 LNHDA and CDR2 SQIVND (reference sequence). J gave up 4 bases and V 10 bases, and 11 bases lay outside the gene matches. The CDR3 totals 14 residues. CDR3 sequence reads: CAIGPPTGGTEAFF. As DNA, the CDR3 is TGTGCCATCGGGCCCCCCACAGGGGGCACTGAAGCTTTCTTT.

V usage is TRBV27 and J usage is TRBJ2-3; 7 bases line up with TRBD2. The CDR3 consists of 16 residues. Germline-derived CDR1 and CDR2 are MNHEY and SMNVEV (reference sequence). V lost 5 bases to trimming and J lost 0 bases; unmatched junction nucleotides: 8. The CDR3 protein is CASSGFSSGSTDTQYF. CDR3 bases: TGTGCCAGCAGTGGATTCAGTAGCGGGAGCACAGATACGCAGTATTTT.

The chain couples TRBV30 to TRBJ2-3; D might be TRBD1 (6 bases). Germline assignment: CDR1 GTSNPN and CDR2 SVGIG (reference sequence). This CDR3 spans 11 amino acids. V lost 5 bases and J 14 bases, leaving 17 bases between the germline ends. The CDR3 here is CAWAQGPRLYF. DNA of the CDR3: TGTGCCTGGGCACAGGGACCTCGGCTGTATTTT.

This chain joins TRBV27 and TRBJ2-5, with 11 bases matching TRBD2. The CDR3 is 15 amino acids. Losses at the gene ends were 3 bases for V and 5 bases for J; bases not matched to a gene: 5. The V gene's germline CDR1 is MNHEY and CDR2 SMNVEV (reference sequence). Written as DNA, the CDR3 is TGTGCCAGCAGTTTGGTAACTAGCGGGAGTGAGACCCAGTACTTC. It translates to CASSLVTSGSETQYF.

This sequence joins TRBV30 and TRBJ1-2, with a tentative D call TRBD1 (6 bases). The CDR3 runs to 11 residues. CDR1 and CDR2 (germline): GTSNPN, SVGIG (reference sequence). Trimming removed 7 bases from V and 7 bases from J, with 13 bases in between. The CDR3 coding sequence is TGTGCCTCTTGGGGGGGCATTGGCTACACCTTC. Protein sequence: CASWGGIGYTF.

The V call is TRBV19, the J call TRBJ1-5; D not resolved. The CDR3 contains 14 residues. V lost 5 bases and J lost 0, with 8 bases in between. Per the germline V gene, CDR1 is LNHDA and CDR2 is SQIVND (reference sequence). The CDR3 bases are TGTGCCAGTAGTCGGTCGGTTAGCAATCAGCCCCAGCATTTT. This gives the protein CASSRSVSNQPQHF.

For the CDR3, the DNA is TGTGCCAGCAGTTTGGGGACAGGGGACACCGGGGAGCTGTTTTTT. It translates to CASSLGTGDTGELFF. The chain uses TRBV27 and TRBJ2-2, with 10 bases lining up with TRBD1. Germline assignment: CDR1 MNHEY and CDR2 SMNVEV (reference sequence). V shed 3 bases and J 3 bases; nucleotides not matched to a gene: 1. The CDR3 extends over 15 amino acids.

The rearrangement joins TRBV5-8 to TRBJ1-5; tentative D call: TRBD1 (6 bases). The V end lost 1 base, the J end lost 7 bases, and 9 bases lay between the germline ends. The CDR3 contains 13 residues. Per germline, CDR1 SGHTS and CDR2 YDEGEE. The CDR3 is CASSLSGDQPQHF. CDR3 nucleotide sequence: TGTGCCAGCAGCTTGTCAGGGGACCAGCCCCAGCATTTT.

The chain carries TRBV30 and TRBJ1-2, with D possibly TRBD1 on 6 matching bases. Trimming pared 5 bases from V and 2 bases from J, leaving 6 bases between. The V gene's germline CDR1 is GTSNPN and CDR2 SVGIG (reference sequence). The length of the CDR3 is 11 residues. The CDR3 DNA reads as TGTGCCTGGGGGACAAACTATGGCTACACCTTC. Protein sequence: CAWGTNYGYTF.

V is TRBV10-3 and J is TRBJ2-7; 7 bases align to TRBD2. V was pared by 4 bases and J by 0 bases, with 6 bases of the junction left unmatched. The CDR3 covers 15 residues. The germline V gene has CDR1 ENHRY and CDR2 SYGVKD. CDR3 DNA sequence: TGTGCCATCAGTGGGGTCCGCGGGAGCTCCTACGAGCAGTACTTC. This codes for CAISGVRGSSYEQYF.

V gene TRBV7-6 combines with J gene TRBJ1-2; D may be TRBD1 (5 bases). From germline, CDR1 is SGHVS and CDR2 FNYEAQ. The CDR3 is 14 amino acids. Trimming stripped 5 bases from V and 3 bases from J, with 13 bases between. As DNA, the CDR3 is TGTGCCAGCAGCCCCGGCGGGGGTTACTATGGCTACACCTTC. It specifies CASSPGGGYYGYTF.

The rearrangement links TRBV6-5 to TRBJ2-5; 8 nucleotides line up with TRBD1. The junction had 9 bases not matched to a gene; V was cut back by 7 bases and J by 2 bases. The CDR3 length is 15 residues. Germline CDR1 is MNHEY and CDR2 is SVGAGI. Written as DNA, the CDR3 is TGTGCCAGCACTATGGGACAGGCGGCACAAGAGACCCAGTACTTC. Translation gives CASTMGQAAQETQYF.

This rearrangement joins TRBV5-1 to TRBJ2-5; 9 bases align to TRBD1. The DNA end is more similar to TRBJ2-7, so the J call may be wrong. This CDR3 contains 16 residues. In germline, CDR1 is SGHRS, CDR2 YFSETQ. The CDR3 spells CASSSEPGQGNYEQYF. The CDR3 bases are TGCGCCAGCAGCTCGGAACCGGGACAGGGCAACTACGAGCAGTACTTC.

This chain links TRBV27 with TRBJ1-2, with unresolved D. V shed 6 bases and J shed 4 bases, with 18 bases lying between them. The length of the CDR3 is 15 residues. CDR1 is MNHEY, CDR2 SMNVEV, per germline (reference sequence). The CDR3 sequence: CASSDSFSNSYGYTF. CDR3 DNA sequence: TGTGCCAGCAGCGACTCCTTCTCAAACTCCTATGGCTACACCTTC.

CDR3 residues: CASSPTRVYEQYF. The CDR3 region has the DNA TGTGCCAGCAGCCCCACGAGGGTTTACGAGCAGTACTTC. This sequence joins TRBV7-9 and TRBJ2-7; a possible D gene is TRBD2 (5 bases). In germline, CDR1 is SEHNR, CDR2 FQNEAQ (reference sequence). V lost 5 bases and J 4 bases, leaving 12 bases between the germline ends. This CDR3 has 13 residues. The full variable domain, with the rest looked up from reference TRBV7-9 and TRBJ2-7, is DTGVSQNPRHKITKRGQNVTFRCDPISEHNRLYWYRQTLGQGPEFLTYFQNEAQLEKSRLLSDRFSAERPKGSFSTLEIQRTEQGDSAMYLCASSPTRVYEQYFGPGTRLTVT.

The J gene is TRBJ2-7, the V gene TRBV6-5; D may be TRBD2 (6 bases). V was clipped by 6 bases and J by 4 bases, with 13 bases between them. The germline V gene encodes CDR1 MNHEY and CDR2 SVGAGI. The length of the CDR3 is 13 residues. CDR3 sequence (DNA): TGTGCCAGCAGCGAAGGGACTTATTACGAGCAGTACTTC. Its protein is CASSEGTYYEQYF.

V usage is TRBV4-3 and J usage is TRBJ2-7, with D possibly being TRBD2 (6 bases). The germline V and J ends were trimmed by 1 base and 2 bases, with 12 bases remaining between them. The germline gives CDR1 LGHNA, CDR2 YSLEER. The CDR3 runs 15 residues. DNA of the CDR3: TGCGCCAGCAGCCAAGTCTTCGGGAGCCCCTACGAGCAGTACTTC. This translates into CASSQVFGSPYEQYF.

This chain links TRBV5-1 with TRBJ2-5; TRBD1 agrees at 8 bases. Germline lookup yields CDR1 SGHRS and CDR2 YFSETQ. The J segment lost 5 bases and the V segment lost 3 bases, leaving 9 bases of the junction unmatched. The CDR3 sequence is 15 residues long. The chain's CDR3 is CASSSQGAEWETQYF. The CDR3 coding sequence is TGCGCCAGCAGCTCCCAGGGGGCGGAGTGGGAGACCCAGTACTTC.

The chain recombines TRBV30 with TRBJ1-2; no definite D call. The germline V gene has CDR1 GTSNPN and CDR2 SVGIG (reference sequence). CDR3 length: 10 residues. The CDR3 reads CAGREKDYTF. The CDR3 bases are TGTGCAGGGAGGGAGAAGGACTACACCTTC.

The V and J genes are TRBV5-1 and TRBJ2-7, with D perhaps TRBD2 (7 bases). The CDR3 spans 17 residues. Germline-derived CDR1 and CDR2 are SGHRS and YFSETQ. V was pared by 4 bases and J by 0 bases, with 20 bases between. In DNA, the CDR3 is TGCGCCAGCAGCCCTGACGGGGGGCGGGCAAGCTCCTACGAGCAGTACTTC. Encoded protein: CASSPDGGRASSYEQYF. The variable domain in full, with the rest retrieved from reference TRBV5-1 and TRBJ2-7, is KAGVTQTPRYLIKTRGQQVTLSCSPISGHRSVSWYQQTPGQGLQFLFEYFSETQRNKGNFPGRFSGRQFSNSRSEMNVSTLELGDSALYLCASSPDGGRASSYEQYFGPGTRLTVT.

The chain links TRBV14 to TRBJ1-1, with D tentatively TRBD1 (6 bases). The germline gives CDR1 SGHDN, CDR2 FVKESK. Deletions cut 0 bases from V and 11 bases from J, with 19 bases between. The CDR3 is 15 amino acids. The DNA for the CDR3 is TGTGCCAGCAGCCAAGAGAGGGGGGGATATCGTGTGGCTTTCTTT. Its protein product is CASSQERGGYRVAFF.